Each of the 10 T cell receptor beta chains below was sequenced from the same sample in a study of beta chain features in type 1 diabetes. The whole isolated RNA underwent reverse transcription, so sequencing captured expressed TCRB transcripts. The method was immunoSEQ multiplex PCR; TCRdb's version includes in-frame clones alone and lacks a portion of them. Of 620,000 or so clones detected, 15% appear once; the ten largest clones hold around 0.095%. The source material was naive CD4+ T cells from blood. These receptors came from a man between 18 and 35 years old in good health.

This clone was seen a handful of times. The chain joins TRBV9 to TRBJ2-2; 7 nucleotides align to TRBD2. V shed 0 bases, J shed 4 bases, and the junction held 6 bases outside the gene matches. CDR3 length equals 16 residues. Germline loops: CDR1 SGDLS, CDR2 YYNGEE. The DNA for the CDR3 is TGTGCCAGCAGCGTAGCTTCGGGAGGAGGCACCGGGGAGCTGTTTTTT. Encoded protein: CASSVASGGGTGELFF.

The chain couples TRBV15 to TRBJ2-7; D may correspond to TRBD1 or TRBD2 (5 bases each). V was trimmed by 3 bases and J by 4 bases, leaving 13 bases between them. The CDR3 has 14 amino acids. CDR1 is LNHNV, CDR2 YYDKDF, per germline (reference sequence). The CDR3: CATSRDRDVYEQYF. The DNA of the CDR3 is TGTGCCACCAGCAGGGATAGGGACGTTTACGAGCAGTACTTC.

This clone was observed a handful of times. This chain connects TRBV29-1 to TRBJ2-1, with D uncertain. This CDR3 comprises 13 residues. Germline V gene sequence: CDR1 SQVTM, CDR2 ANQGSEA. The V and J ends lost 5 bases and 3 bases respectively, with 11 bases between them. Here the CDR3 reads CSVTKYNYNEQFF. The CDR3 DNA reads as TGCAGCGTTACGAAGTACAACTACAATGAGCAGTTCTTC.

This clone has a handful of counts. This sequence joins TRBV4-3 and TRBJ1-3, with 7 bases lining up with TRBD1. This CDR3 contains 17 residues. V gave up 5 bases and J gave up 0 bases; unmatched junction bases: 10. Looked up from germline, CDR1 is LGHNA and CDR2 is YSLEER. CDR3 residues: CASSWADRVASGNTIYF. In nucleotides, the CDR3 is TGCGCCAGCAGCTGGGCCGACAGGGTTGCCTCTGGAAACACCATATATTTT.

DNA for the CDR3: TGTGCCTGGAGTCTCGGGACAGTTAATTCACCCCTCCACTTT. Translated, it gives CAWSLGTVNSPLHF. The chain uses TRBV30 and TRBJ1-6; 7 bases are a match to TRBD1. From germline, CDR1 is GTSNPN and CDR2 SVGIG (reference sequence). The V segment lost 2 bases and the J segment 6 bases; nucleotides outside the gene matches: 4. This CDR3 has 14 amino acids. Looking up the rest from reference TRBV30 and TRBJ1-6 gives the full variable domain: SQTIHQWPATLVQPVGSPLSLECTVEGTSNPNLYWYRQAAGRGLQLLFYSVGIGQISSEVPQNLSASRPQDRQFILSSKKLLLSDSGFYLCAWSLGTVNSPLHFGNGTRLTVT.

The V and J genes are TRBV5-1 and TRBJ2-1, with 16 bases identical to TRBD2. CDR3 size: 18 residues. The germline gives CDR1 SGHRS, CDR2 YFSETQ. V lost 5 bases to trimming and J lost 5 bases; unmatched junction nucleotides: 10. The CDR3 sequence: CASSLPGLAGGRDNEQFF. Written as DNA, the CDR3 is TGCGCCAGCAGTTTGCCGGGACTAGCGGGAGGGCGCGACAATGAGCAGTTCTTC.

There are a few counts of this clone. J is TRBJ2-5 and V is TRBV7-9; tentative D call: TRBD2 (5 bases). CDR1 and CDR2 (germline): SEHNR, FQNEAQ (reference sequence). V lost 5 bases, J lost 5 bases, and 9 bases lay in between. The CDR3 has 12 residues. CDR3: CASSPRGETQYF. CDR3 nucleotides: TGTGCCAGCAGCCCTAGAGGGGAGACCCAGTACTTC.

V is TRBV11-2 and J is TRBJ2-7, with D hard to call. There are 14 residues in the CDR3. Germline CDR1 reads SGHAT; CDR2 reads FQNNGV. The V gene lost 5 bases and the J gene lost 1 base, with 12 bases spanning the gap. The CDR3 spells CASSQIYRSYEQYF. CDR3 nucleotide sequence: TGTGCCAGCAGCCAAATCTACAGATCCTACGAGCAGTACTTC.

The chain combines TRBV30 with TRBJ1-2; a weak D match, TRBD1 (5 bases). The germline V gene encodes CDR1 GTSNPN and CDR2 SVGIG (reference sequence). This CDR3 comprises 12 residues. V lost 4 bases to trimming and J lost 6 bases, with 12 bases between them. DNA for the CDR3: TGTGCCTGGACGAAGGGGCAAGATGGCTACACCTTC. This translates into CAWTKGQDGYTF.

V gene TRBV18 combines with J gene TRBJ1-2; 7 nucleotides line up with TRBD1. The CDR3 covers 16 residues. V trimming: 4 bases; J trimming: 8 bases; junction bases outside the gene matches: 16. Germline-derived CDR1 and CDR2 are KGHSH and LQKENI. CDR3 coding DNA: TGTGCCAGCTCACGGCCCATAAACAGGGGCGCCTACGGCTACACCTTC. This gives the protein CASSRPINRGAYGYTF.